The rows below give T cell receptor beta chains drawn from one sample of a study of shared clonotypes between healthy human individuals. Produced via immunoSEQ multiplex PCR; TCRdb's table is partial and in-frame only. The repertoire holds over a million clones, with approximately 98% as singletons. The sample comprised naive CD4+ T cells sorted from blood. These receptors originate from a young man in good health. Each CDR3 is given without its conserved first and last residue. The order of the fields is J gene, D gene, V gene, CDR3 length, CDR3 protein. The D gene is left open where the match is weak.

TRBJ1-5 | - | TRBV10-3 | 14 | AIIAGPRRGERPQH
TRBJ2-3 | - | TRBV2 | 12 | ASSERRSTDTQY
TRBJ2-1 | TRBD1 | TRBV9 | 13 | ASSDRRTGFNEQF
TRBJ2-1 | - | TRBV7-2 | 11 | ASSSHRVNEQF
TRBJ2-7 | TRBD1 | TRBV28 | 12 | ASSGGQSFYEQY
TRBJ2-7 | - | TRBV7-2 | 10 | ASSRETYEQY
TRBJ2-1 | - | TRBV2 | 10 | ASSVGDNEQF
TRBJ2-1 | - | TRBV29-1 | 12 | SVIGPGVYNEQF
TRBJ2-1 | TRBD2 | TRBV4-1 | 15 | ASSSVLAGGSYNEQF
TRBJ2-5 | - | TRBV7-2 | 17 | ASSLIGGLRSGDQETQY
TRBJ2-1 | - | TRBV6-6 | 10 | ASSYRLHEQF
TRBJ1-1 | - | TRBV25-1 | 14 | ASSEWPELLNTEAF
TRBJ2-7 | - | TRBV7-3 | 11 | ASSRGRNYEQY
TRBJ1-4 | - | TRBV27 | 12 | ASSLQGTNEKLF
TRBJ2-1 | TRBD2 | TRBV7-6 | 14 | ASSSPQTSAYNEQF
TRBJ2-7 | - | TRBV5-1 | 13 | ASSFIQGPPDEQY
TRBJ2-1 | TRBD2 | TRBV18 | 12 | ASSLAGLANEQF
TRBJ2-3 | TRBD1 | TRBV7-8 | 14 | ASSLPGQGSSDTQY
TRBJ1-5 | - | TRBV18 | 13 | ASSPQGGRNQPQH
TRBJ2-1 | - | TRBV19 | 12 | ASSIDRGINEQF
TRBJ2-7 | - | TRBV2 | 10 | ASAPETYEQY
TRBJ2-1 | TRBD1 | TRBV4-3 | 14 | ASSQTGTVVGDEQF
TRBJ2-3 | TRBD2 | TRBV7-9 | 12 | ASSLGLAGDTQY
TRBJ2-7 | - | TRBV2 | 13 | ASSVDRLSSYEQY
TRBJ2-7 | - | TRBV19 | 11 | ASSADLAYEQY
TRBJ1-5 | - | TRBV28 | 11 | ASMGPGGQPQH
TRBJ1-5 | TRBD1 | TRBV6-1 | 14 | ASSEIPDRVYQPQH
TRBJ2-3 | - | TRBV2 | 11 | ASSYPVLDTQY
TRBJ2-7 | - | TRBV5-1 | 12 | ASSPVASWHEQY